This passage covers 27 T cell receptor beta chains from one sample sequenced in a study of T cells after yellow fever vaccination. In TCRdb, the 5' RACE reads were re-called with MiXCR into one record per CDR3 protein. The sample has approximately 120,000 distinct CDR3 sequences, around 7.4% seen once; the top ten hold around 2.6%. Material: CD4+ T cells sorted from PBMCs, obtained less than 11 days after the first yellow fever vaccination. The receptors originated from a man younger than 35 who received the YFV17D yellow fever vaccine.

This clonotype has at least ten counts. This rearrangement joins TRBV19 to TRBJ1-2, with TRBD1 identical over 7 bases. Trimming removed 3 bases from V and 0 bases from J; junction bases left unmatched: 4. The CDR3 consists of 15 residues. Per the germline V gene, CDR1 is LNHDA and CDR2 is SQIVND (reference sequence). The chain's CDR3 is CASSIRDRANYGYTF. The CDR3 nucleotides read TGTGCCAGTAGTATCAGGGACAGAGCTAACTATGGCTACACCTTC. Using reference TRBV19 and TRBJ1-2 for the parts outside the CDR3, the full variable domain is DGGITQSPKYLFRKEGQNVTLSCEQNLNHDAMYWYRQDPGQGLRLIYYSQIVNDFQKGDIAEGYSVSREKKESFPLTVTSAQKNPTAFYLCASSIRDRANYGYTFGSGTRLTVV.

This clonotype was counted many times. The chain couples TRBV4-1 to TRBJ1-5; D perhaps matches TRBD1 (6 bases). This CDR3 has 17 residues. V lost 1 base and J 4 bases, leaving 17 bases between the germline ends. Germline CDR1 is MGHRA and CDR2 is YSYEKL. CDR3 nucleotide sequence: TGCGCCAGCAGCCAAGGGGGGCAGGCAGGAGGGAATCAGCCCCAGCATTTT. Translated, it gives CASSQGGQAGGNQPQHF.

This clonotype came up many times. The chain couples TRBV7-2 to TRBJ2-2; D call uncertain. Germline V lookup: CDR1 SGHTA, CDR2 FQGNSA. V lost 5 bases and J lost 6, with 13 bases in between. CDR3 size: 14 residues. The CDR3 DNA sequence: TGTGCCAGCAGCACCAGTTACCACCCCGGGGAGCTGTTTTTT. It encodes CASSTSYHPGELFF.

This clonotype was seen many times. This chain uses TRBV7-8 with TRBJ1-5; D remains ambiguous. Trimming left V 8 bases short and J 5 bases short, with 22 bases between. This CDR3 region has 16 residues. The germline gives CDR1 SGHVS, CDR2 FQNEAQ. This CDR3 reads CASGLGNGLIDQPQHF. For the CDR3, the DNA is TGTGCCAGCGGGTTGGGAAATGGGCTCATAGATCAGCCCCAGCATTTT. The complete variable domain, with remaining parts taken from reference TRBV7-8 and TRBJ1-5, reads GAGVSQSPRYKVAKRGQDVALRCDPISGHVSLFWYQQALGQGPEFLTYFQNEAQLDKSGLPSDRFFAERPEGSVSTLKIQRTQQEDSAVYLCASGLGNGLIDQPQHFGDGTRLSIL.

As to this clonotype: Lacking the conserved final phenylalanine or tryptophan, this CDR3 likely reflects a read error. This chain connects TRBV7-9 to TRBJ2-3; D remains ambiguous. This CDR3 is built from 15 residues. Trimming pared 5 bases from V and 4 bases from J, leaving 16 bases between. CDR1 is SEHNR, CDR2 FQNEAQ, per germline (reference sequence). CDR3 nucleotide sequence: TGTGCCAGCAGCCCAACGTCCCTGGGCGCAGATACGCAGTATTAT. Translated: CASSPTSLGADTQYY.

This clonotype was picked up many times. The genes are TRBV5-1 and TRBJ2-1; possibly TRBD1 or TRBD2 for D (6 bases each). The germline V gene has CDR1 SGHRS and CDR2 YFSETQ. The CDR3 is made up of 14 amino acids. Trimming removed 5 bases from V and 4 bases from J, with 13 bases in between. The CDR3 sequence: CASRRGDFYNEQFF. The CDR3 DNA is TGCGCCAGCAGAAGGGGGGACTTTTACAATGAGCAGTTCTTC.

The chain uses TRBV5-1 and TRBJ1-6; unclear D gene. CDR3 length: 14 residues. Germline V gene sequence: CDR1 SGHRS, CDR2 YFSETQ. V was clipped by 7 bases and J by 6 bases, with 14 bases between them. This chain's CDR3 is CASQASTPNSPLHF. The CDR3 DNA sequence: TGCGCCAGCCAGGCCTCGACCCCTAATTCACCCCTCCACTTT.

This clonotype was picked up many times. V is TRBV5-1 and J is TRBJ2-7, with TRBD1 matching over 7 bases. The CDR3 is made up of 15 amino acids. The germline V gene has CDR1 SGHRS and CDR2 YFSETQ. After removal of 5 bases from V and 1 base from J, the junction contained 9 bases not matched to a gene. CDR3 sequence: CASRGLDRLSYEQYF. The CDR3 bases are TGCGCCAGCAGAGGTTTGGACAGGCTATCCTACGAGCAGTACTTC.

This clonotype showed up many times. V is TRBV7-2 and J is TRBJ2-1, with D maybe TRBD1 (6 bases). The V end was cut by 1 base, the J end by 5 bases, with 12 bases between. Germline V gene lookup returns CDR1 SGHTA and CDR2 FQGNSA. This CDR3 spans 15 amino acids. CDR3 nucleotides: TGTGCCAGCAGCTTAGTGTCAGGGGAACACAATGAGCAGTTCTTC. Protein sequence: CASSLVSGEHNEQFF.

This clonotype was observed at least ten times. This chain joins TRBV20-1 and TRBJ2-1, with 8 bases aligning to TRBD1. Germline lookup yields CDR1 DFQATT and CDR2 SNEGSKA (reference sequence). The trim removed 8 bases at V and 8 bases at J, leaving 8 bases unmatched. The length of the CDR3 is 12 residues. The CDR3 bases are TGCAGTATGGGACAGGCTAGCGATGAGCAGTTCTTC. Translating it yields CSMGQASDEQFF.

The V gene is TRBV2, the J gene TRBJ2-7; a weak D match, TRBD2 (6 bases). The CDR3 totals 13 residues. Germline V CDR1 and CDR2: SNHLY, FYNNEI. V was pared by 4 bases and J by 3 bases, with 10 bases between. DNA for the CDR3: TGTGCCAGCAGTGCGGGGGTTAGCTACGAGCAGTACTTC. Translating gives CASSAGVSYEQYF.

In this sample, this clonotype turned up a few times. The chain joins TRBV19 to TRBJ2-7, with 8 bases that match TRBD1. The junction had 5 bases not matched to a gene; V was cut back by 4 bases and J by 6 bases. Germline lookup yields CDR1 LNHDA and CDR2 SQIVND (reference sequence). The CDR3 has 13 amino acids. The CDR3 DNA reads TGTGCCAGTAGTACCGGACAGGGCGGCGAGCAGTACTTC. It translates to CASSTGQGGEQYF.

This clonotype was detected ten times or more. The chain links TRBV4-3 to TRBJ2-1, with a weak D call TRBD2 (6 bases). Trimming pared 0 bases from V and 9 bases from J, leaving 9 bases between. Germline assignment: CDR1 LGHNA and CDR2 YSLEER. The CDR3 length is 13 residues. CDR3 nucleotide sequence: TGCGCCAGCAGCCAAGATCCTAGCGTTGAGCAGTTCTTC. Protein sequence: CASSQDPSVEQFF.

Points on this clonotype: The junction and the germline gene differ at one end; a read error may be behind it. J is TRBJ2-2 and V is TRBV7-6, with D possibly matching TRBD2 (5 bases). Germline CDR1 and CDR2: SGHVS and FNYEAQ. The CDR3 sequence is 16 residues long. CDR3 residues: CASSLRLSANTGEPFF. The DNA for the CDR3 is TGTGCCAGCAGCCTGCGACTATCCGCGAACACCGGGGAGCCGTTTTTT.

This clonotype showed up many times. The genes are TRBV4-3 and TRBJ2-1, with 9 positions matching TRBD1. V gave up 3 bases and J gave up 5 bases; unmatched junction bases: 11. There are 17 residues in the CDR3. In germline, CDR1 is LGHNA, CDR2 YSLEER. The CDR3 spells CASSQARGWDRDNEQFF. The CDR3 DNA sequence: TGCGCCAGCAGCCAGGCCCGAGGGTGGGACAGGGACAATGAGCAGTTCTTC.

This clonotype was observed at least ten times. CDR3 nucleotides: TGTGCCAGTAACCTAAGGGGACGCAATCAGCCCCAGCATTTT. Translating it yields CASNLRGRNQPQHF. The rearrangement links TRBV19 to TRBJ1-5, with D tentatively TRBD1 (5 bases). CDR3 length equals 14 residues. With 7 bases removed from V and 2 bases from J, the gap between germline ends came to 12 bases. Germline-derived CDR1 and CDR2 are LNHDA and SQIVND (reference sequence).

This clonotype showed up many times. The chain employs TRBV6-5 and TRBJ1-2, with TRBD1 matching 9 bases. The V and J ends lost 6 bases and 4 bases, in that order; junction bases with no gene match: 9. CDR3 length: 15 amino acids. Germline CDR1 is MNHEY and CDR2 is SVGAGI. The CDR3 coding sequence is TGTGCCAGCAGGGGGGACAGGGAGAGTAGCTATGGCTACACCTTC. This codes for CASRGDRESSYGYTF.

This clonotype was counted many times. The chain recombines TRBV7-9 with TRBJ2-1; D may be TRBD1 (6 bases). Trimming stripped 5 bases from V and 8 bases from J, with 10 bases between. Germline V gene lookup returns CDR1 SEHNR and CDR2 FQNEAQ (reference sequence). There are 12 residues in the CDR3. The CDR3: CASSLHRDEQFF. The DNA for the CDR3 is TGTGCCAGCAGCCTTCACAGGGATGAGCAGTTCTTC.

The sample holds many counts of this clonotype. The CDR3 sequence: CATSDGRGGPNYGYTF. The DNA for the CDR3 is TGTGCCACCAGTGATGGGCGGGGAGGTCCTAACTATGGCTACACCTTC. This chain links TRBV24-1 with TRBJ1-2; D is undetermined. The germline V and J ends were trimmed by 3 bases and 0 bases, with 13 bases remaining between them. CDR3 length equals 16 residues. CDR1 is KGHDR, CDR2 SFDVKD, per germline.

At least ten counts were recorded for this clonotype. This chain uses TRBV6-5 with TRBJ2-1; 10 bases match TRBD1. The J segment lost 9 bases and the V segment lost 6 bases, leaving 8 bases of the junction unmatched. The CDR3 has 14 residues. Germline V lookup: CDR1 MNHEY, CDR2 SVGAGI. The CDR3 here is CASSSGQGFGEQFF. DNA for the CDR3: TGTGCCAGCAGCTCGGGACAGGGGTTCGGTGAGCAGTTCTTC.

The sample holds a few counts of this clonotype. This rearrangement joins TRBV6-5 to TRBJ2-3, with D possibly TRBD1 on 6 matching bases. Per germline, CDR1 MNHEY and CDR2 SVGAGI. V dropped 5 bases and J dropped 3 bases, with 15 bases sitting between them. The CDR3 is 15 residues long. CDR3 residues: CASSNFRGRTDTQYF. CDR3 in DNA: TGTGCCAGCAGTAACTTCAGGGGTAGGACAGATACGCAGTATTTT.

This clonotype has ten or more counts. The chain carries TRBV7-2 and TRBJ2-5, with D perhaps TRBD2 (6 bases). CDR3 size: 16 residues. Per germline, CDR1 SGHTA and CDR2 FQGNSA. V was clipped by 5 bases and J by 5 bases, with 21 bases between them. This chain's CDR3 is CASSPNPRGLMETQYF. The DNA for the CDR3 is TGTGCCAGCAGCCCTAACCCACGGGGACTCATGGAGACCCAGTACTTC. Full variable domain (missing parts from reference TRBV7-2 and TRBJ2-5): GAGVSQSPSNKVTEKGKDVELRCDPISGHTALYWYRQSLGQGLEFLIYFQGNSAPDKSGLPSDRFSAERTGGSVSTLTIQRTQQEDSAVYLCASSPNPRGLMETQYFGPGTRLLVL.

This clonotype was counted at least ten times. This chain joins TRBV11-2 and TRBJ1-3; D remains ambiguous. Germline loops: CDR1 SGHAT, CDR2 FQNNGV. The CDR3 has 12 residues. V was shortened by 4 bases and J by 4 bases, with 5 bases between the two germline ends. The chain's CDR3 is CASSSGGNTIYF. The CDR3 DNA sequence: TGTGCCAGCAGCTCTGGAGGAAACACCATATATTTT. The full variable domain, rest sourced from reference TRBV11-2 and TRBJ1-3, is EAGVAQSPRYKIIEKRQSVAFWCNPISGHATLYWYQQILGQGPKLLIQFQNNGVVDDSQLPKDRFSAERLKGVDSTLKIQPAKLEDSAVYLCASSSGGNTIYFGEGSWLTVV.

The chain employs TRBV11-1 and TRBJ2-1, with D perhaps given as TRBD1 or TRBD2 (6 bases each). Between the trimmed V and J ends, which lost 4 bases and 0 bases, there was a span of 13 bases. Germline CDR1 is SGHAT and CDR2 is FQDESV (reference sequence). The CDR3 consists of 16 residues. The CDR3 region has the DNA TGTGCCAGCAGCTGGACGGGGGCCAACTCCTACAATGAGCAGTTCTTC. It codes for CASSWTGANSYNEQFF.

Ten or more counts support this clonotype. The chain recombines TRBV19 with TRBJ1-5; D remains unclear. The V end was cut by 0 bases, the J end by 6 bases, with 6 bases between. The CDR3 is 13 residues long. Germline lookup yields CDR1 LNHDA and CDR2 SQIVND (reference sequence). The CDR3: CASSIDRTQPQHF. The CDR3 DNA is TGTGCCAGTAGTATAGATCGGACTCAGCCCCAGCATTTT.

This clonotype was recorded at least ten times. The chain is built from TRBV7-6 and TRBJ1-1; 7 bases agree with TRBD1. The CDR3 contains 14 residues. Per germline, CDR1 SGHVS and CDR2 FNYEAQ. V shed 5 bases and J 1 base; nucleotides not matched to a gene: 4. The CDR3 sequence: CASSRGTANTEAFF. DNA of the CDR3: TGTGCCAGCAGCCGCGGGACAGCGAACACTGAAGCTTTCTTT.

This clonotype appeared many times. This CDR3 reads CASSQDLRAGGFYNEQFF. DNA of the CDR3: TGCGCCAGCAGCCAAGATCTCAGGGCAGGGGGTTTCTACAATGAGCAGTTCTTC. V is TRBV4-1 and J is TRBJ2-1, with 7 bases fitting TRBD1. V trimming: 0 bases; J trimming: 3 bases; junction bases outside the gene matches: 11. CDR3 length equals 18 residues. Germline CDR1 is MGHRA and CDR2 is YSYEKL.